Following are 32 T cell receptor beta chains from one sample sequenced in a study of molecular identifiers for immune sequencing clone quantification. TCRdb itself ran the PCR reads through MiXCR, one entry per CDR3 protein. The table has about 510,000 distinct CDR3 sequences, around 23% seen once; the top ten hold around 0.8%. Input material: naive CD8+ T cells from blood, with Jurkat cell RNA spiked in. Subset: FACS-sorted CD8+CD4-CCR7+CD45RA+ naive T cells. All receptors come from a human donor in good health. Some libraries in this study had Jurkat cell RNA spiked in.

V usage is TRBV7-9 and J usage is TRBJ2-7; possibly TRBD1 or TRBD2 for D (5 bases each). The CDR3 extends over 16 amino acids. V was shortened by 0 bases and J by 7 bases, with 19 bases between the two germline ends. Germline-derived CDR1 and CDR2 are SEHNR and FQNEAQ (reference sequence). The CDR3 reads CASSLAPGSAKGEQYF. CDR3 DNA sequence: TGTGCCAGCAGCTTAGCCCCGGGTAGCGCCAAGGGGGAGCAGTACTTC. The full variable domain, completed using reference TRBV7-9 and TRBJ2-7, is DTGVSQNPRHKITKRGQNVTFRCDPISEHNRLYWYRQTLGQGPEFLTYFQNEAQLEKSRLLSDRFSAERPKGSFSTLEIQRTEQGDSAMYLCASSLAPGSAKGEQYFGPGTRLTVT.

CDR3: CASSVSEGRGSYEQYF. The CDR3 nucleotides are TGTGCCAGCAGCGTATCAGAGGGCAGGGGATCCTACGAGCAGTACTTC. The J gene is TRBJ2-7, the V gene TRBV7-9, with D perhaps matching TRBD1 (6 bases). Germline CDR1 is SEHNR and CDR2 is FQNEAQ (reference sequence). The germline V and J ends were trimmed by 5 bases and 1 base, with 18 bases remaining between them. The CDR3 covers 16 residues.

This clonotype was found many times. One end of the junction fails to match germline, which may point to a read error. The chain links TRBV7-9 to TRBJ1-6, with D uncertain. The CDR3 contains 12 residues. Germline values: CDR1 SEHNR, CDR2 FQNEAQ (reference sequence). CDR3 protein: CASTLDNSPLHF. As DNA, the CDR3 is TGTGCCAGCACCTTAGATAATTCACCCCTCCACTTT.

The V gene is TRBV20-1, the J gene TRBJ2-5; D uncertain. Germline loops: CDR1 DFQATT, CDR2 SNEGSKA (reference sequence). Deletions cut 1 base from V and 0 bases from J, with 6 bases between. This CDR3 has 13 amino acids. DNA for the CDR3: TGCAGTGCTAGAGGAAGTGACCAAGAGACCCAGTACTTC. Protein: CSARGSDQETQYF.

The chain combines TRBV4-1 with TRBJ1-1, with unresolved D. Trimming removed 1 base at V and 7 bases at J, with 10 bases between. Germline loops: CDR1 MGHRA, CDR2 YSYEKL. The CDR3 covers 13 residues. The CDR3 DNA reads as TGCGCCAGCAGCCAAGCCCGATGGGGTGAAGCTTTCTTT. Its protein product is CASSQARWGEAFF.

This clonotype was seen only a few times. The chain employs TRBV12-3 or TRBV12-4 and TRBJ2-1; possibly TRBD2 for D (6 bases). This CDR3 region has 17 residues. V was clipped by 3 bases and J by 1 base, with 16 bases between them. The CDR3 DNA sequence: TGTGCCAGCAGTTTGGCGCGGGGCCAGATATCCTACAATGAGCAGTTCTTC. Its translation is CASSLARGQISYNEQFF.

This clonotype showed up just a few times. V usage is TRBV6-6 and J usage is TRBJ1-3; D is uncertain. Germline CDR1 is MNHNY and CDR2 is SVGAGI (reference sequence). CDR3 length equals 14 residues. Trimming removed 6 bases at V and 0 bases at J, with 9 bases between. CDR3 DNA sequence: TGTGCCAGCAGCCCAGCGGGCTCTGGAAACACCATATATTTT. Protein product: CASSPAGSGNTIYF.

Many counts were recorded for this clonotype. The chain couples TRBV18 to TRBJ1-1, with 11 bases identical to TRBD1. The CDR3 contains 14 residues. Trimming cost V 7 bases and J 4 bases; bases outside gene matches: 5. The germline V gene has CDR1 KGHSH and CDR2 LQKENI. In nucleotides, the CDR3 is TGTGCCAGCTACGGGACAGGGGGTGTCACTGAAGCTTTCTTT. Its translation: CASYGTGGVTEAFF.

V and J are TRBV24-1 and TRBJ1-4; D is undetermined. The germline V gene encodes CDR1 KGHDR and CDR2 SFDVKD. This CDR3 spans 17 amino acids. V was clipped by 3 bases and J by 3 bases, with 16 bases between them. In nucleotides, the CDR3 is TGTGCCACCAGTGATCCCCCCCCGGTTAGGGCTAATGAAAAACTGTTTTTT. Encoded protein: CATSDPPPVRANEKLFF.

Comment on this clonotype: Since a much larger clone is just one base distant, this may be a read error. The rearrangement links TRBV6-5 to TRBJ2-7, with D perhaps being TRBD1 or TRBD2 (5 bases each). The CDR3 contains 13 residues. Germline V CDR1 and CDR2: MNHEY, SVGAGI. The CDR3 DNA sequence: TGTGCCAGCTCACTAGTGGGACCTTACGGGCAGTACTTC. It is translated as CASSLVGPYGQYF.

This clonotype was observed many times. The rearrangement uses TRBV5-5 and TRBJ1-1; TRBD1 matches 9 bases. Germline V gives CDR1 SGHKS, CDR2 YYEKEE (reference sequence). This CDR3 is 18 amino acids long. V lost 2 bases to trimming and J lost 0 bases; unmatched junction nucleotides: 11. The CDR3 is CASSLARTGEGMNTEAFF. The DNA of the CDR3 is TGTGCCAGCAGCTTAGCTAGGACAGGGGAAGGAATGAACACTGAAGCTTTCTTT.

This chain uses TRBV10-1 with TRBJ2-7; D unclear. The DNA end favors TRBJ2-5, so the J call may be wrong. The CDR3 contains 10 residues. The V gene's germline CDR1 is WNHNN and CDR2 SYGVQD (reference sequence). The CDR3 DNA follows: TGCGCCAGCAGTGAAAGGACCCAGTACTTC. This gives the protein CASSERTQYF.

V gene TRBV7-9 combines with J gene TRBJ2-3, with D possibly matching TRBD2 (5 bases). Germline values: CDR1 SEHNR, CDR2 FQNEAQ (reference sequence). Trimming pared 4 bases from V and 0 bases from J, leaving 11 bases between. The CDR3 length is 15 residues. The CDR3, as DNA: TGTGCCAGCAGCTCCTTTTGGGAGAGCACAGATACGCAGTATTTT. Translation: CASSSFWESTDTQYF.

V is TRBV6-2 or TRBV6-3 and J is TRBJ2-7; 9 nucleotides agree with TRBD1. The V segment lost 2 bases and the J segment 3 bases; nucleotides outside the gene matches: 11. The CDR3 totals 17 residues. CDR1 and CDR2 (germline): MNHEY, SVGEGT. CDR3 DNA: TGTGCCAGCAGTTACGGGAAAGCCGGGACAGGGCACTACGAGCAGTACTTC. Translated, it gives CASSYGKAGTGHYEQYF.

This clonotype occurred many times. The gene calls are TRBV29-1 and TRBJ2-5, with TRBD1 as a possible D gene (5 bases). V gave up 1 base and J gave up 9 bases, with 27 bases separating them. This CDR3 is built from 17 residues. Germline V gene lookup returns CDR1 SQVTM and CDR2 ANQGSEA. Written as DNA, the CDR3 is TGCAGCGTTGAAGCCGCAACCCCGGCAGGGTGGGGTGAGGCCCAGTACTTC. The encoded protein is CSVEAATPAGWGEAQYF.

This clonotype was found a few times. This chain connects TRBV2 to TRBJ1-3, with D unclear. Trimming cost V 1 base and J 0 bases, with 10 bases left between them. Germline lookup yields CDR1 SNHLY and CDR2 FYNNEI. The CDR3 extends over 16 amino acids. As DNA, the CDR3 is TGTGCCAGCAGTGAAGATGCCGGGATCTCTGGAAACACCATATATTTT. Its translation is CASSEDAGISGNTIYF.

As concerns this clonotype: At one boundary the junction diverges from the germline segment, which might be a read error. The chain combines TRBV9 with TRBJ2-2, with D perhaps TRBD2 (7 bases). CDR1 SGDLS and CDR2 YYNGEE come from the germline V gene. This CDR3 region has 14 residues. The CDR3 reads CASSEGGGTGGLFF. CDR3 sequence (DNA): TGTGCCAGCAGCGAGGGCGGGGGCACCGGGGGGCTGTTTTTT.

The V gene is TRBV24-1, the J gene TRBJ2-5, with TRBD2 matching 7 bases. The CDR3 covers 15 residues. J gave up 3 bases and V 4 bases, and 7 bases lay outside the gene matches. Germline V gene lookup returns CDR1 KGHDR and CDR2 SFDVKD. Written as DNA, the CDR3 is TGTGCCACCAGTGACCTAGCGGAATTGGAAGAGACCCAGTACTTC. Encoded protein: CATSDLAELEETQYF.

The gene calls are TRBV6-2 or TRBV6-3 and TRBJ2-7; no definite D call. Germline V gives CDR1 MNHEY, CDR2 SVGEGT. The CDR3 extends over 14 amino acids. V lost 7 bases to trimming and J lost 7 bases, with 20 bases between them. The CDR3 DNA is TGTGCCAGCACCTCACCGGGCCAAGAAAGTGAGCAGTACTTC. Encoded protein: CASTSPGQESEQYF.

This clonotype was counted a few times. The chain couples TRBV30 to TRBJ2-2, with D uncertain. Per germline, CDR1 GTSNPN and CDR2 SVGIG (reference sequence). The V end lost 2 bases, the J end lost 1 base, and 5 bases lay between the germline ends. This CDR3 is built from 13 residues. In nucleotides, the CDR3 is TGTGCCTGGAGTCAAGTGAACACCGGGGAGCTGTTTTTT. It is translated as CAWSQVNTGELFF.

Of note for this clonotype: This may come from a read error, since a much larger clone is one base off. Since the CDR3 does not end with the conserved phenylalanine or tryptophan, this likely comes from a read error. The chain links TRBV3-1 to TRBJ1-1; D uncertain. The V end lost 4 bases, the J end lost 2 bases, and 14 bases lay between the germline ends. The CDR3 runs to 15 residues. CDR1 and CDR2 from the germline V gene are LGHDT and YNNKEL (reference sequence). The CDR3 DNA sequence: TGTGCCAGCAGCCCAACACCCGGGAGCAACACTGAAGCTTTCCTT. Residues: CASSPTPGSNTEAFL.

The chain links TRBV7-9 to TRBJ2-7; 11 nucleotides align to TRBD2. CDR1 and CDR2 (germline): SEHNR, FQNEAQ (reference sequence). Losses at the gene ends were 5 bases for V and 4 bases for J; bases not matched to a gene: 10. The CDR3 covers 16 residues. Here the CDR3 DNA reads TGTGCCAGCAGCCAGATCTGGGGACTAGCGGTTTACGAGCAGTACTTC. It is translated as CASSQIWGLAVYEQYF. The whole variable domain, filled in from reference TRBV7-9 and TRBJ2-7, reads DTGVSQNPRHKITKRGQNVTFRCDPISEHNRLYWYRQTLGQGPEFLTYFQNEAQLEKSRLLSDRFSAERPKGSFSTLEIQRTEQGDSAMYLCASSQIWGLAVYEQYFGPGTRLTVT.

The genes are TRBV27 and TRBJ2-7; 9 bases match TRBD1. V trimming: 4 bases; J trimming: 6 bases; junction bases outside the gene matches: 7. Germline lookup yields CDR1 MNHEY and CDR2 SMNVEV (reference sequence). The CDR3 covers 14 residues. CDR3 region: CASSSTGGGGEQYF. As DNA, the CDR3 is TGTGCCAGCAGTTCGACAGGGGGAGGGGGCGAGCAGTACTTC.

The table lists this clonotype with a few counts. This chain joins TRBV4-3 and TRBJ2-4, with a weak D call TRBD2 (7 bases). Germline assignment: CDR1 LGHNA and CDR2 YSLEER. This CDR3 is built from 18 residues. Trimming removed 1 base from V and 1 base from J, with 17 bases in between. The CDR3 loop is CASSQVGGAPEAKNIQYF. CDR3 sequence (DNA): TGCGCCAGCAGCCAAGTGGGGGGGGCCCCGGAGGCCAAAAACATTCAGTACTTC.

The J gene is TRBJ2-2, the V gene TRBV5-1; D perhaps matches TRBD1 (6 bases). The V end lost 0 bases, the J end lost 2 bases, and 14 bases lay between the germline ends. Germline CDR1 is SGHRS and CDR2 is YFSETQ. CDR3 length: 17 residues. The CDR3 loop reads CASSLVYRTANTGELFF. The CDR3 bases are TGCGCCAGCAGCTTGGTGTATAGGACAGCCAACACCGGGGAGCTGTTTTTT.

The chain carries TRBV20-1 and TRBJ2-3, with a weak D call TRBD1 (7 bases). Looked up from germline, CDR1 is DFQATT and CDR2 is SNEGSKA (reference sequence). The CDR3 contains 14 residues. The germline V and J ends were trimmed by 0 bases and 5 bases, with 12 bases remaining between them. CDR3 nucleotide sequence: TGCAGTGCTAGAGATGGACAGGAGGGAGATACGCAGTATTTT. It yields the protein CSARDGQEGDTQYF.

This clonotype turned up a few times. V is TRBV2 and J is TRBJ2-7, with 11 positions matching TRBD2. Germline loops: CDR1 SNHLY, CDR2 FYNNEI. The length of the CDR3 is 15 residues. V lost 8 bases, J lost 6 bases, and 12 bases stayed unmatched. As DNA, the CDR3 is TGTGCCAGCGGAGTCTGGCTAGCGGGAGGTGGCGAGCAGTACTTC. Encoded protein: CASGVWLAGGGEQYF.

This clonotype was observed a few times. J is TRBJ2-7 and V is TRBV5-1, with D possibly matching TRBD2 (6 bases). CDR1 is SGHRS and CDR2 is YFSETQ in the germline V gene. The ends were cut back, 3 bases at V and 0 bases at J, with 13 bases in the middle. This CDR3 contains 15 residues. CDR3 sequence (DNA): TGCGCCAGCAGCTCCGAGGCGGGATACTCCTACGAGCAGTACTTC. It specifies CASSSEAGYSYEQYF.

Worth noting for this clonotype: Relative to the germline gene, one junction end is altered; a read error may explain this. V is TRBV20-1 and J is TRBJ1-1, with D hard to call. The CDR3 runs 13 residues. Germline CDR1 is DFQATT and CDR2 is SNEGSKA (reference sequence). In DNA form, the CDR3 reads TGCAGTGCTGACCGGGCTTTGAACACTGAAACTTTCTTT. Protein sequence: CSADRALNTETFF.

This clonotype was detected many times. The junction departs from germline at one end; a sequencing error may be responsible. This sequence joins TRBV28 and TRBJ2-4, with D perhaps matching TRBD1 (6 bases). The CDR3 is made up of 12 amino acids. The germline gives CDR1 MDHEN, CDR2 SYDVKM. The CDR3 loop reads CASSLWKGDLDF. CDR3 DNA: TGTGCCAGCAGTTTGTGGAAGGGGGATTTGGACTTC.

This clonotype was observed a single time. One end of the junction fails to match germline, which may point to a read error. The chain uses TRBV6-2 or TRBV6-3 and TRBJ1-1; D might be TRBD1 (5 bases). There are 13 residues in the CDR3. Germline CDR1 is MNHEY and CDR2 is SVGEGT. CDR3 in amino acids: CASIRDFRTEALF. In DNA, the CDR3 is TGTGCCAGCATCAGGGACTTTAGGACTGAAGCTTTATTT.

This rearrangement joins TRBV10-3 to TRBJ2-7, with D tentatively TRBD1 (7 bases). The V gene lost 4 bases and the J gene lost 4 bases, with 23 bases spanning the gap. This CDR3 region has 17 residues. Germline V gives CDR1 ENHRY, CDR2 SYGVKD. In DNA form, the CDR3 reads TGTGCCATCAGTGTTGGGGTCGGTGGAGGGGGCGTGTACGAGCAGTACTTC. Residues: CAISVGVGGGGVYEQYF.